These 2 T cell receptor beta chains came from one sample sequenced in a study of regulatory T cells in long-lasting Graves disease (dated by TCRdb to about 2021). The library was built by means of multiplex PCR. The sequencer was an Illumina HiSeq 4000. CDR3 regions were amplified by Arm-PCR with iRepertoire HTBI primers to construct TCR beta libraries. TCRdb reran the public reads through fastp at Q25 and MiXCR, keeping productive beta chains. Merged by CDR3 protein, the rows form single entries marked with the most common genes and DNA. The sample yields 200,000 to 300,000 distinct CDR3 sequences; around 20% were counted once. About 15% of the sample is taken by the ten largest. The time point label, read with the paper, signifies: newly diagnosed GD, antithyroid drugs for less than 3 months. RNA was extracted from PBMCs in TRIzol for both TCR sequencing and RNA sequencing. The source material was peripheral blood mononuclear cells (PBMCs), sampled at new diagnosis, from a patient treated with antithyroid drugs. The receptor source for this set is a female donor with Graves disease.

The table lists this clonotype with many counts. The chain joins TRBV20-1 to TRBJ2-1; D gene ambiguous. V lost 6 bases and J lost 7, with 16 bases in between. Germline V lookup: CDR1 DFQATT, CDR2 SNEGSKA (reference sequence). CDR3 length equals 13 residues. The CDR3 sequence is CSADTPPGNEQFF. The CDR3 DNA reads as TGCAGTGCCGATACTCCCCCCGGGAATGAGCAGTTCTTC.

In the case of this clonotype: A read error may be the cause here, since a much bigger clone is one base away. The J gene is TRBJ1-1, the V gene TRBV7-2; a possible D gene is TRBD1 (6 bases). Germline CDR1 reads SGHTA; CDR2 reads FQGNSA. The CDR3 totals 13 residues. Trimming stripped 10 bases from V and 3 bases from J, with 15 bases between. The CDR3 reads CAIGGYLDTEAFF. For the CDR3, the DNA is TGTGCCATAGGGGGGTATTTGGACACTGAAGCTTTCTTT. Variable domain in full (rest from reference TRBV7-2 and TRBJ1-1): GAGVSQSPSNKVTEKGKDVELRCDPISGHTALYWYRQSLGQGLEFLIYFQGNSAPDKSGLPSDRFSAERTGGSVSTLTIQRTQQEDSAVYLCAIGGYLDTEAFFGQGTRLTVV.